Presented here are 21 T cell receptor beta chains from one specimen sequenced in a study of CD8+ T cells in alopecia areata. The authors extracted RNA and reverse transcribed it into cDNA as the sequencing template. Assay used: immunoSEQ multiplex PCR; TCRdb lists only in-frame clones, some missing. This sample has around 140,000 clones, with 40% to 55% found just once. The sample here was CD4+ T cells sorted from blood, taken at week 0. The receptor set was obtained from a human donor with alopecia areata.

The gene calls are TRBV30 and TRBJ2-6, with D maybe TRBD1 (6 bases). There are 20 residues in the CDR3. CDR1 is GTSNPN and CDR2 is SVGIG in the germline V gene (reference sequence). Trimming removed 3 bases from V and 0 bases from J, with 24 bases in between. The CDR3 spells CAWRGRPRGHQLSGANVLTF. DNA for the CDR3: TGTGCCTGGAGAGGACGGCCCAGGGGACACCAACTCTCTGGGGCCAACGTCCTGACTTTC.

This sequence joins TRBV5-1 and TRBJ2-5, with D perhaps being TRBD1 or TRBD2 (5 bases each). CDR3 length: 13 residues. Trimming left V 3 bases short and J 4 bases short, with 10 bases between. The germline gives CDR1 SGHRS, CDR2 YFSETQ. CDR3 nucleotide sequence: TGCGCCAGCAGCTCGACTGGGGGAGAGACCCAGTACTTC. Translated, it gives CASSSTGGETQYF.

This clone was detected once. The chain links TRBV7-2 to TRBJ1-1; D remains ambiguous. Trimming removed 6 bases at V and 3 bases at J, with 11 bases between. The CDR3 extends over 13 amino acids. CDR1 and CDR2 (germline): SGHTA, FQGNSA. CDR3 sequence reads: CASSRRADTEAFF. The CDR3 coding sequence is TGTGCCAGCAGTCGACGGGCGGACACTGAAGCTTTCTTT.

This clone was detected only a few times. This CDR3 is CASSLLPGETQYF. The CDR3 nucleotides read TGTGCCAGCAGTTTACTTCCTGGGGAGACCCAGTACTTC. This rearrangement joins TRBV6-5 to TRBJ2-5; D gene unclear. Trimming removed 4 bases from V and 5 bases from J, with 11 bases in between. Germline values: CDR1 MNHEY, CDR2 SVGAGI. There are 13 residues in the CDR3.

The rearrangement joins TRBV7-2 to TRBJ2-1; no definite D call. Between the trimmed V and J ends, which lost 0 bases and 6 bases, there was a span of 3 bases. Germline V gene lookup returns CDR1 SGHTA and CDR2 FQGNSA. The CDR3 is 12 amino acids. The CDR3 reads CASSLARNEQFF. The CDR3 nucleotides are TGTGCCAGCAGCTTAGCGCGCAATGAGCAGTTCTTC. The whole variable domain, filled in from reference TRBV7-2 and TRBJ2-1, reads GAGVSQSPSNKVTEKGKDVELRCDPISGHTALYWYRQSLGQGLEFLIYFQGNSAPDKSGLPSDRFSAERTGGSVSTLTIQRTQQEDSAVYLCASSLARNEQFFGPGTRLTVL.

V gene TRBV10-3 combines with J gene TRBJ2-1, with D possibly being TRBD1 (6 bases). V lost 8 bases and J 1 base, leaving 15 bases between the germline ends. Germline V gene lookup returns CDR1 ENHRY and CDR2 SYGVKD. CDR3 length: 15 amino acids. In DNA, the CDR3 is TGTGCCATCGCCCGGCAGGGGCCATCCTACAATGAGCAGTTCTTC. It translates to CAIARQGPSYNEQFF.

The V gene is TRBV7-9, the J gene TRBJ2-2, with a tentative D call TRBD1 (6 bases). The CDR3 is 15 amino acids. Trimming removed 5 bases at V and 2 bases at J, with 12 bases between. Germline CDR1 and CDR2: SEHNR and FQNEAQ (reference sequence). The CDR3: CASSAGTPNTGELFF. The CDR3 nucleotides read TGTGCCAGCAGCGCCGGGACACCCAACACCGGGGAGCTGTTTTTT.

The chain couples TRBV28 to TRBJ2-6; no clear D gene. The CDR3 contains 17 residues. Deletions cut 4 bases from V and 3 bases from J, with 16 bases between. Germline CDR1 reads MDHEN; CDR2 reads SYDVKM. CDR3 coding DNA: TGTGCCAGCAGTTCCCCTCACCCGACGGATGGGGCCAACGTCCTGACTTTC. This translates into CASSSPHPTDGANVLTF. The variable domain in full, completed from reference TRBV28 and TRBJ2-6, reads DVKVTQSSRYLVKRTGEKVFLECVQDMDHENMFWYRQDPGLGLRLIYFSYDVKMKEKGDIPEGYSVSREKKERFSLILESASTNQTSMYLCASSSPHPTDGANVLTFGAGSRLTVL.

The chain couples TRBV2 to TRBJ2-2; 8 bases fit TRBD2. This CDR3 region has 16 residues. Germline assignment: CDR1 SNHLY and CDR2 FYNNEI. The trim removed 7 bases at V and 6 bases at J, leaving 13 bases unmatched. Written as DNA, the CDR3 is TGTGCCAGCACCAAACCGGGACTAGTTTTTTCCGGGGAGCTGTTTTTT. It specifies CASTKPGLVFSGELFF.

The rearrangement uses TRBV29-1 and TRBJ2-7; maybe TRBD1 (6 bases). Trimming took 8 bases from V and 4 from J, leaving 12 bases between them. Germline values: CDR1 SQVTM, CDR2 ANQGSEA. This CDR3 has 11 residues. The CDR3 nucleotides read TGCAGCAGAAGCCAGGGGTACGAGCAGTACTTC. Its translation: CSRSQGYEQYF.

This clone was seen a handful of times. The chain combines TRBV29-1 with TRBJ1-2; D not certain. CDR3 length: 12 amino acids. Germline values: CDR1 SQVTM, CDR2 ANQGSEA. Trimming removed 5 bases at V and 0 bases at J, with 7 bases between. CDR3 DNA sequence: TGCAGCGTTCTGGGGACTAACTATGGCTACACCTTC. This gives the protein CSVLGTNYGYTF.

The chain uses TRBV4-1 and TRBJ2-3; tentatively, D is TRBD1 or TRBD2 (6 bases each). CDR1 is MGHRA, CDR2 YSYEKL, per germline. Trimming took 0 bases from V and 4 from J, leaving 11 bases between them. The CDR3 runs 15 residues. The DNA of the CDR3 is TGCGCCAGCAGCCAAGAAGGGGGGAGTGCAGATACGCAGTATTTT. Amino acids: CASSQEGGSADTQYF.

The chain is built from TRBV30 and TRBJ2-4; D is unclear. CDR3 length equals 15 residues. Trimming took 2 bases from V and 0 from J, leaving 11 bases between them. CDR1 is GTSNPN, CDR2 SVGIG, per germline (reference sequence). CDR3 loop: CAWSSPELAKNIQYF. For the CDR3, the DNA is TGTGCCTGGAGTAGCCCTGAGCTAGCCAAAAACATTCAGTACTTC.

The chain is built from TRBV6-1 and TRBJ2-1, with TRBD2 identical over 9 bases. The CDR3 is 14 residues long. Germline values: CDR1 MNHNS, CDR2 SASEGT. The V segment lost 5 bases and the J segment 6 bases; nucleotides outside the gene matches: 5. This CDR3 is CASSRTSVRNEQFF. DNA of the CDR3: TGTGCCAGCAGTCGGACTAGCGTCCGCAATGAGCAGTTCTTC.

The genes are TRBV2 and TRBJ2-7; 8 bases fit TRBD1. CDR1 and CDR2 from the germline V gene are SNHLY and FYNNEI. CDR3 length: 14 residues. V lost 4 bases, J lost 2 bases, and 4 bases stayed unmatched. The CDR3: CASSGQGSTYEQYF. DNA of the CDR3: TGTGCCAGCAGTGGACAGGGGTCTACCTACGAGCAGTACTTC.

This clone was recorded a few times. V usage is TRBV7-2 and J usage is TRBJ2-2; 8 bases align to TRBD2. Germline lookup yields CDR1 SGHTA and CDR2 FQGNSA. J lost 5 bases, V lost 2 bases, and 4 bases had no gene match. CDR3 length: 15 residues. The CDR3 spells CASSLSGSKTGELFF. The DNA of the CDR3 is TGTGCCAGCAGCTTAAGCGGGAGTAAAACCGGGGAGCTGTTTTTT.

The table lists this clone with a few counts. This chain links TRBV5-1 with TRBJ2-2; no clear D gene. CDR1 is SGHRS and CDR2 is YFSETQ in the germline V gene. V lost 0 bases, J lost 4 bases, and 7 bases lay in between. The length of the CDR3 is 14 residues. This chain's CDR3 is CASSLAGSTGELFF. Written as DNA, the CDR3 is TGCGCCAGCAGCTTGGCCGGAAGCACCGGGGAGCTGTTTTTT.

This clone was recorded a few times. J is TRBJ2-5 and V is TRBV27; D possibly matches TRBD1 or TRBD2 (5 bases each). The CDR3 runs 13 residues. CDR1 MNHEY and CDR2 SMNVEV come from the germline V gene (reference sequence). V lost 2 bases, J lost 5 bases, and 9 bases lay in between. Written as DNA, the CDR3 is TGTGCCAGCAGTTTAGGGGGTGTGGAGACCCAGTACTTC. Its translation is CASSLGGVETQYF.

The chain links TRBV7-9 to TRBJ2-5; 10 bases map to TRBD2. Trimming at V came to 2 bases and at J to 10 bases, leaving 10 bases not matched to a gene. There are 15 residues in the CDR3. The germline gives CDR1 SEHNR, CDR2 FQNEAQ (reference sequence). This CDR3 is CASSLTLAGAGDQYF. CDR3 sequence (DNA): TGTGCCAGCAGCTTAACGCTAGCGGGGGCCGGGGACCAGTACTTC.

The chain carries TRBV2 and TRBJ2-5; D is unresolved. V lost 6 bases to trimming and J lost 5 bases, with 10 bases between them. This CDR3 spans 12 amino acids. Germline CDR1 SNHLY, CDR2 FYNNEI. The CDR3: CASSETRETQYF. DNA for the CDR3: TGTGCCAGCAGCGAGACTCGGGAGACCCAGTACTTC.

The rearrangement links TRBV30 to TRBJ2-7; TRBD1 matches 9 bases. The germline V gene encodes CDR1 GTSNPN and CDR2 SVGIG (reference sequence). V lost 4 bases to trimming and J lost 5 bases; unmatched junction nucleotides: 6. The CDR3 runs 13 residues. This CDR3 is CAWMGDRDHEQYF. The CDR3 DNA follows: TGTGCCTGGATGGGGGACAGGGACCACGAGCAGTACTTC.